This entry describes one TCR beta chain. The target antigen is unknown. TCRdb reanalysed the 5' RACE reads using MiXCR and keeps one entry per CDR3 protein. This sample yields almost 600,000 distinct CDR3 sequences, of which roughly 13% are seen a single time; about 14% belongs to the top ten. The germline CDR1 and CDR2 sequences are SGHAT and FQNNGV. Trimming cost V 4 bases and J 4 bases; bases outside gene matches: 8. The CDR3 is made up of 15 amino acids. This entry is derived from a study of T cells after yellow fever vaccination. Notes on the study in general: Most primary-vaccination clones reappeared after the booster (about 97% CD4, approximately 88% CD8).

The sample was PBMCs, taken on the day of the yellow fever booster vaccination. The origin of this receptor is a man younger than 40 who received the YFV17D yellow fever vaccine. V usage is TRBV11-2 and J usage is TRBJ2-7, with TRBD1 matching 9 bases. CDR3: CASSSTGGVGYEQYF. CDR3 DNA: TGTGCCAGCAGCTCCACAGGGGGCGTCGGATACGAGCAGTACTTC. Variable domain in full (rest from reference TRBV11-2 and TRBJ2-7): EAGVAQSPRYKIIEKRQSVAFWCNPISGHATLYWYQQILGQGPKLLIQFQNNGVVDDSQLPKDRFSAERLKGVDSTLKIQPAKLEDSAVYLCASSSTGGVGYEQYFGPGTRLTVT.